This TCR beta chain came from a study of early T cells in non-severe SARS-CoV-2 infection. Study at large: Chains stayed unpaired after sequencing of bulk RNA from unsorted whole blood.

Findings and caveats of the study: Comparison of clonotypes with VDJdb favored anti-spike CD8 responses while missing private and CD4 specificities.

Details on this clonotype: No antigen is known for it.

As part of library construction, unique molecular identifiers were attached to individual cDNA molecules. TCRdb itself ran the 5' RACE reads through MiXCR, one entry per CDR3 protein. The sample has about 60,000 distinct CDR3 sequences; about 12% are singletons. CDR1 is SGHAT, CDR2 FQNNGV, per germline. After removal of 4 bases from V and 4 bases from J, the junction contained 4 bases not matched to a gene. The length of the CDR3 is 13 residues. The genes are TRBV11-2 and TRBJ2-7; 7 nucleotides line up with TRBD1. The sample taken for sequencing was whole blood. This receptor was taken from an adult who was a healthcare worker with PCR-confirmed SARS-CoV-2 infection or an uninfected control (not recorded which). The CDR3 loop is CASSSWDSYEQYF. Here the CDR3 DNA reads TGTGCCAGCAGCTCTTGGGACAGTTACGAGCAGTACTTC.